The source of this T cell receptor beta chain is a study of beta chain features in type 1 diabetes. Study overall: Patients were similar to healthy donors in age and gender (as well as in cell yields). Overall study findings and caveats: People with Type 1 diabetes carried modestly yet significantly shorter TCRB CDR3s in all four CD4+ subsets.

The sequenced template was cDNA made from the entire isolated RNA. Assay: immunoSEQ multiplex PCR; the TCRdb copy retains only in-frame clones and omits some. The sample includes 140,000 to 150,000 clones, more than 10% of them seen just once. V shed 5 bases and J shed 3 bases, with 13 bases lying between them. The V gene's germline CDR1 is MNHEY and CDR2 SMNVEV (reference sequence). This CDR3 is built from 14 residues. As concerns this clone: Its antigen is not known.

The J gene is TRBJ1-1, the V gene TRBV27; D unresolved. The receptor was derived from a man between 18 and 29 years old with type 1 diabetes. What was sequenced was central memory CD4+ T cells from blood. This CDR3 is CASSRTLGDTEAFF. The CDR3 DNA reads TGTGCCAGCAGTCGGACTCTTGGGGACACTGAAGCTTTCTTT.